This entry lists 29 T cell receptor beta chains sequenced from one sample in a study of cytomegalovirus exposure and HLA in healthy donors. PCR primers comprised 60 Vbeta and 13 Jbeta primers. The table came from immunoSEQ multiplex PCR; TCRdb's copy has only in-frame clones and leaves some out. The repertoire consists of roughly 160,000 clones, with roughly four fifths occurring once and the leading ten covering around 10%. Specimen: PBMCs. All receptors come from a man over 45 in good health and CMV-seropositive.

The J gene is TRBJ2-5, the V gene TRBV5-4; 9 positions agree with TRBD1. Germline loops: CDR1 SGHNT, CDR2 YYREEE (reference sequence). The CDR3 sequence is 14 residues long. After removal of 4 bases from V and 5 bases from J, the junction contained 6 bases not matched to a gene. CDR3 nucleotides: TGTGCCAGCAGCGAGGGACAGGGCTGGGAGACCCAGTACTTC. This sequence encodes CASSEGQGWETQYF.

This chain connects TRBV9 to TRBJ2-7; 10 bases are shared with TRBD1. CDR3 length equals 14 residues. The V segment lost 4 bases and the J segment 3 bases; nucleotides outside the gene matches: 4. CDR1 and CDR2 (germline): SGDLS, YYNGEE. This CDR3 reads CASSPRTGGYEQYF. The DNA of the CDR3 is TGTGCCAGCAGCCCAAGGACAGGGGGCTACGAGCAGTACTTC.

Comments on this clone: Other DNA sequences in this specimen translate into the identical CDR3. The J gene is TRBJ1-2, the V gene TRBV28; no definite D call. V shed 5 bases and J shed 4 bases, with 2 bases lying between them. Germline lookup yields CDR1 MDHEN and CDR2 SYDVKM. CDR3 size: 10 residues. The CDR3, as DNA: TGTGCCAGCAGTCGCTATGGCTACACCTTC. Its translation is CASSRYGYTF.

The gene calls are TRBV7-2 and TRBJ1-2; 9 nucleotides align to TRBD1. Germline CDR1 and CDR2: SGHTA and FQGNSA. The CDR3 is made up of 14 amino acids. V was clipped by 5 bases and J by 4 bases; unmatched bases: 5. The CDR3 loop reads CASSAGQGGYGYTF. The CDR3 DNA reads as TGTGCCAGCAGCGCGGGACAGGGTGGCTATGGCTACACCTTC. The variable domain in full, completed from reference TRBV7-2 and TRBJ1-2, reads GAGVSQSPSNKVTEKGKDVELRCDPISGHTALYWYRQSLGQGLEFLIYFQGNSAPDKSGLPSDRFSAERTGGSVSTLTIQRTQQEDSAVYLCASSAGQGGYGYTFGSGTRLTVV.

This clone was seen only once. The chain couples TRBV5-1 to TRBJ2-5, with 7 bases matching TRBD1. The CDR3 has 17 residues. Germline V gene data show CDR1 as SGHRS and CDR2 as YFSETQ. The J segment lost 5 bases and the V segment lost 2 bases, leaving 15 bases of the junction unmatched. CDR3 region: CASSLTAVGTADETQYF. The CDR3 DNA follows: TGCGCCAGCAGCTTAACCGCTGTTGGGACAGCTGACGAGACCCAGTACTTC.

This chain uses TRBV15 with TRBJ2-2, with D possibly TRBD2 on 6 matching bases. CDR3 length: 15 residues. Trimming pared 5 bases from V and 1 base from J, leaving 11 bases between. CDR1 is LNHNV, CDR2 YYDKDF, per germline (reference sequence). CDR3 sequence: CATSPGGLNTGELFF. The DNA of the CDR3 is TGTGCCACCAGCCCTGGAGGGCTGAACACCGGGGAGCTGTTTTTT.

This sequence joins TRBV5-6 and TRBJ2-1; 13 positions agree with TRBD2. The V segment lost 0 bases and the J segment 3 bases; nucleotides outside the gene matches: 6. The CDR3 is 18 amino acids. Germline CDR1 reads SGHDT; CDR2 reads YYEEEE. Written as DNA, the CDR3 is TGTGCCAGCAGCTTGGAACTAGCGGGGGGGCCTATCTACAATGAGCAGTTCTTC. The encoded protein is CASSLELAGGPIYNEQFF.

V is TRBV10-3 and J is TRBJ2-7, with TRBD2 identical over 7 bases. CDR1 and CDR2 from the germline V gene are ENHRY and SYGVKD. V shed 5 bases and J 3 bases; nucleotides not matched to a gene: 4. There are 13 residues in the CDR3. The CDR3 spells CAISWEGLYEQYF. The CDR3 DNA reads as TGTGCCATCAGTTGGGAGGGCCTCTACGAGCAGTACTTC.

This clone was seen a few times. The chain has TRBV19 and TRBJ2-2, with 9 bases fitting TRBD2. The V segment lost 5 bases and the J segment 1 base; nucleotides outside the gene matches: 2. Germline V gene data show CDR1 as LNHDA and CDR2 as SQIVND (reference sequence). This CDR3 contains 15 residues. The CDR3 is CASSPTSGNTGELFF. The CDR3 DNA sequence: TGTGCCAGTAGTCCGACTAGCGGGAACACCGGGGAGCTGTTTTTT.

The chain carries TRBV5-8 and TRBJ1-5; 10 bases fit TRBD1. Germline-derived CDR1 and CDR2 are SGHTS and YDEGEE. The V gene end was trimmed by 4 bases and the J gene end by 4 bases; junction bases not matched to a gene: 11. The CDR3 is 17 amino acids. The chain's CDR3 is CASSPWTGGIGNQPQHF. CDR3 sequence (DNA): TGTGCCAGCAGCCCGTGGACAGGGGGAATTGGGAATCAGCCCCAGCATTTT.

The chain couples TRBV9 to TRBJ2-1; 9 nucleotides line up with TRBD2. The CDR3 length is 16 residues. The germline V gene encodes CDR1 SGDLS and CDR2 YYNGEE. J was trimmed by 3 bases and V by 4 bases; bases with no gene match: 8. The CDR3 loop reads CASSLSLAGVYNEQFF. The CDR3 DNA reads TGTGCCAGCAGCCTATCTTTAGCGGGGGTCTACAATGAGCAGTTCTTC.

The DNA for the CDR3 is TGCGCCAGCAGCTTGGAGGGAGGGACGGGAAACACCATATATTTT. Translation: CASSLEGGTGNTIYF. The J gene is TRBJ1-3, the V gene TRBV5-1; perhaps TRBD1 as D (5 bases). Germline V lookup: CDR1 SGHRS, CDR2 YFSETQ. This CDR3 region has 15 residues. V lost 0 bases to trimming and J lost 4 bases, with 11 bases between them. Combining the CDR3 with reference TRBV5-1 and TRBJ1-3 gives the whole variable domain KAGVTQTPRYLIKTRGQQVTLSCSPISGHRSVSWYQQTPGQGLQFLFEYFSETQRNKGNFPGRFSGRQFSNSRSEMNVSTLELGDSALYLCASSLEGGTGNTIYFGEGSWLTVV.

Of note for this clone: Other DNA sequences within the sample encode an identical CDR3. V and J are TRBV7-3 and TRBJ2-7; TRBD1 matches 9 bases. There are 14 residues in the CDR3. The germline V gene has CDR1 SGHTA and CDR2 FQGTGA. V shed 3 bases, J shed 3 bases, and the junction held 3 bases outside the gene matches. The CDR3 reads CASSLTGGRYEQYF. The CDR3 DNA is TGTGCCAGCAGCTTGACAGGGGGTCGCTACGAGCAGTACTTC.

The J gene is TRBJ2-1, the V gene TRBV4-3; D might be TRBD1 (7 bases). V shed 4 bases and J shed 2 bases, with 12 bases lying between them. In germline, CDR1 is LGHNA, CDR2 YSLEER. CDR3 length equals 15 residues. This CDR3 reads CASSPQGGPYNEQFF. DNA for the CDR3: TGCGCCAGCAGCCCCCAGGGGGGCCCCTACAATGAGCAGTTCTTC.

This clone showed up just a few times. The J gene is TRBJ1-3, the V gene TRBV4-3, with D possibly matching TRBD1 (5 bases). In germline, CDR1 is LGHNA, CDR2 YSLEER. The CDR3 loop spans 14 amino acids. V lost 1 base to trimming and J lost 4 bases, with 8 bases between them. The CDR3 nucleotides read TGCGCCAGCAGCCAAGCGGCAGGGGGAAACACCATATATTTT. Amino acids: CASSQAAGGNTIYF.

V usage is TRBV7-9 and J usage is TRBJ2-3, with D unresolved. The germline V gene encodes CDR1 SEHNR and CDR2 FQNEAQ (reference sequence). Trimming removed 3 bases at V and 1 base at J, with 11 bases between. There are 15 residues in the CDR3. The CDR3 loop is CASSFPGRRTDTQYF. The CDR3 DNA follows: TGTGCCAGCAGCTTTCCTGGCAGGCGCACAGATACGCAGTATTTT.

The CDR3 spells CASSLAPGHHEQYF. The CDR3 region has the DNA TGTGCCAGCAGCTTGGCCCCGGGACACCACGAGCAGTACTTC. This rearrangement joins TRBV5-8 to TRBJ2-7, with a weak D call TRBD1 (6 bases). V dropped 0 bases and J dropped 5 bases, with 12 bases sitting between them. Germline V gene lookup returns CDR1 SGHTS and CDR2 YDEGEE. This CDR3 is built from 14 residues.

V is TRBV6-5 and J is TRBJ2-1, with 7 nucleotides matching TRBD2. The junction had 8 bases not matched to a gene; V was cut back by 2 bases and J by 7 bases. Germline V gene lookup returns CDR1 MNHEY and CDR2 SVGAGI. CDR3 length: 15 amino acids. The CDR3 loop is CASSYVGSGYNEQFF. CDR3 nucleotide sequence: TGTGCCAGCAGTTACGTCGGTAGCGGGTATAATGAGCAGTTCTTC.

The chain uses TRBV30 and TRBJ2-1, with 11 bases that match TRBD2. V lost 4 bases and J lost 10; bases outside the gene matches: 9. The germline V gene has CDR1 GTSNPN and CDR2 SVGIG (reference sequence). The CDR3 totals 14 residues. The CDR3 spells CAWTGLAEYGEQFF. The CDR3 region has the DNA TGTGCCTGGACGGGACTAGCGGAGTACGGGGAGCAGTTCTTC.

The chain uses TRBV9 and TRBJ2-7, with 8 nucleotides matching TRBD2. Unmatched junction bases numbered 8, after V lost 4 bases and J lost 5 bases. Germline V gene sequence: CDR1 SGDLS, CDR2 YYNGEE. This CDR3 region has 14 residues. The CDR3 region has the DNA TGTGCCAGCAGCCCCAGCGGGAGTATCGACGAGCAGTACTTC. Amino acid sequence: CASSPSGSIDEQYF.

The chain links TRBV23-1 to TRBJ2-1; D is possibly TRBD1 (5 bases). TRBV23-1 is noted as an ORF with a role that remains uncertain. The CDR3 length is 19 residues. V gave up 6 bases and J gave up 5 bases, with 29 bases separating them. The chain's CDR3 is CASSRNGYFGREGNNEQFF. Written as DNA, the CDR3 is TGCGCCAGCAGCCGAAATGGTTACTTCGGCAGGGAAGGAAACAATGAGCAGTTCTTC.

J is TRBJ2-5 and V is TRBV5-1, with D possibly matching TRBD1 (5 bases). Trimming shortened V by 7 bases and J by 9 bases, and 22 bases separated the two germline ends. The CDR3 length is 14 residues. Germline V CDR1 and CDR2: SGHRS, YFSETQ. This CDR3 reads CASSLGEITGAQYF. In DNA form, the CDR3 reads TGCGCCAGCTCTCTAGGAGAGATCACAGGCGCCCAGTACTTC.

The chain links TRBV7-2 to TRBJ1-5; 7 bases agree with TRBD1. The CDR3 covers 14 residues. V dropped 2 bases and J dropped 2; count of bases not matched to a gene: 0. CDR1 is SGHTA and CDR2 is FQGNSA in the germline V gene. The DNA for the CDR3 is TGTGCCAGCAGCTTACAGGGGGGCAATCAGCCCCAGCATTTT. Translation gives CASSLQGGNQPQHF. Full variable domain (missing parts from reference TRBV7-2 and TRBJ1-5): GAGVSQSPSNKVTEKGKDVELRCDPISGHTALYWYRQSLGQGLEFLIYFQGNSAPDKSGLPSDRFSAERTGGSVSTLTIQRTQQEDSAVYLCASSLQGGNQPQHFGDGTRLSIL.

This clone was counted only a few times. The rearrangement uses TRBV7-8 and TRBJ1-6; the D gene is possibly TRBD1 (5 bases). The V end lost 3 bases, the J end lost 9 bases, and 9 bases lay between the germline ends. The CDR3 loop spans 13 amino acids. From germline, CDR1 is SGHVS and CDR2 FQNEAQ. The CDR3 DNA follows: TGTGCCAGCAGCTTGGGGGGTAGTTCACCCCTCCACTTT. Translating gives CASSLGGSSPLHF. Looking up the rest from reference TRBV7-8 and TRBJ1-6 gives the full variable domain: GAGVSQSPRYKVAKRGQDVALRCDPISGHVSLFWYQQALGQGPEFLTYFQNEAQLDKSGLPSDRFFAERPEGSVSTLKIQRTQQEDSAVYLCASSLGGSSPLHFGNGTRLTVT.

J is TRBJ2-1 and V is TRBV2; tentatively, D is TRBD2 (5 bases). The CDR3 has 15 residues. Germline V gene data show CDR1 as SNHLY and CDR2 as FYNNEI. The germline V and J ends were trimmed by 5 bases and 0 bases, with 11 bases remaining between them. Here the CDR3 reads CASSYSAFSYNEQFF. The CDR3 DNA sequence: TGTGCCAGCAGTTATAGCGCTTTCTCCTACAATGAGCAGTTCTTC.

The CDR3 DNA reads as TGTGCCAGCAGTGGGGGGGACAGGGGAAGTACTTTCTTT. Its translation: CASSGGDRGSTFF. The J gene is TRBJ1-1, the V gene TRBV6-6; 10 bases are a match to TRBD1. The CDR3 length is 13 residues. The V gene's germline CDR1 is MNHNY and CDR2 SVGAGI (reference sequence). V lost 5 bases and J lost 12; bases outside the gene matches: 9.

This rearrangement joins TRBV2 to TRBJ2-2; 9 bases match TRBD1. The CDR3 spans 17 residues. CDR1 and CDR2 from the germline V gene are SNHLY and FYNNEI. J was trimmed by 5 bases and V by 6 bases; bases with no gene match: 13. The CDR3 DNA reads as TGTGCCAGCAGCCCCACCCCCGGGACAGGGCTAACCGGGGAGCTGTTTTTT. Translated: CASSPTPGTGLTGELFF.

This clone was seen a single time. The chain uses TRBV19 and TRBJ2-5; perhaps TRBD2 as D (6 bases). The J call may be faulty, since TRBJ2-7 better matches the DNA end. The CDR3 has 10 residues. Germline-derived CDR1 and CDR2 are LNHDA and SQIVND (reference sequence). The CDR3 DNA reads TGTGCCACGGGGGATGCCGAGCAGTACTTC. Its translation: CATGDAEQYF.

The CDR3 DNA reads TGCGCCAGCAGCTTGGCAGGGAACCGCCAAGAGACCCAGTACTTC. Amino acids: CASSLAGNRQETQYF. This chain connects TRBV5-1 to TRBJ2-5, with D perhaps matching TRBD1 (5 bases). The V gene lost 0 bases and the J gene lost 1 base, with 10 bases spanning the gap. Germline V gene lookup returns CDR1 SGHRS and CDR2 YFSETQ. The CDR3 extends over 15 amino acids.